One T cell receptor (beta chain) is described in this entry. The antigen remains unidentified. A read error may account for a junction end that differs from germline. The CDR3 loop spans 11 amino acids. CDR1 SNHLY and CDR2 FYNNEI come from the germline V gene. The source of the sample is a study of T cells in Graves' hyperthyroidism and ophthalmopathy. About the study: It was at initial diagnosis, before any treatment, that peripheral blood was collected.

Ophthalmopathy patients had Clinical Activity Score at least 3, NOSPECS grade at least 4, duration under 3 months. Exclusion of a patient resulted from uncontrolled infection, other autoimmune disease, pregnancy or lactation. Broader study findings: A model using 13 V-J features told ophthalmopathy apart from stable hyperthyroidism.

Amplification yielded TCR beta CDR3 regions, with RNA transcripts as the source. In the first-round RT-PCR of the TCR CDR3, the HTBI primer set was used. MiXCR, applied by TCRdb to the multiplex PCR reads, yields one record per CDR3 protein. The sample shows almost 500,000 distinct CDR3 sequences, less than 25% of them seen only once. This sequence was found in a woman in her 70s with Graves' ophthalmopathy. Sequencing used blood. This sequence joins TRBV2 and TRBJ2-1; possibly TRBD1 for D (6 bases). The CDR3 region is CASSLVRDKCF. Here the CDR3 DNA reads TGTGCCAGCAGTCTGGTTCGGGACAAGTGCTTC.